This T cell receptor (beta chain) was found in a study of technical replicates of blood from a few donors. V lost 2 bases, J lost 4 bases, and 11 bases lay in between. The CDR3 has 14 residues. Germline-derived CDR1 and CDR2 are MDHEN and SYDVKM. The data were produced by immunoSEQ multiplex PCR, yet TCRdb's version contains in-frame clones alone and is incomplete. The table lists about 82,000 clones, 91% of them singletons, with around 0.42% in the top ten. The receptor was isolated from a human donor in good health. The sequenced material came from T cells isolated from PBMCs. V and J are TRBV28 and TRBJ1-1; D remains unclear. CDR3 nucleotide sequence: TGTGCCAGCAGTTTAAGCCACTACGGCACTGAAGCTTTCTTT. Protein: CASSLSHYGTEAFF.